This T cell receptor (beta chain) is from a study of OX40 agonist ivuxolimab in advanced cancers. Broader study findings: Blood T cells, both CD4+ and CD8+, expanded clonally by week 6 at 0.1 to 3.0 mg/kg. Normalized T-cell clonal expansion was also low in some nonresponders.

In the case of this clone: Its cognate antigen is unknown.

The assay was immunoSEQ multiplex PCR, and TCRdb's table has in-frame clones only and misses some. The sample has about 25,000 clones, approximately 83% seen once; the top ten hold 40% to 55%. The V gene's germline CDR1 is MNHEY and CDR2 SVGAGI. V lost 6 bases and J lost 6, with 11 bases in between. The length of the CDR3 is 13 residues. This clonotype originated in an adult with an advanced solid tumor such as melanoma, head and neck, liver or kidney cancer. V is TRBV6-5 and J is TRBJ1-4, with TRBD1 as a possible D gene (6 bases). The source material was CD4+ or CD8+ T cells sorted from blood, sampled in a trial of the OX40 agonist ivuxolimab. The CDR3 is CASRRGEDEKLFF. In nucleotides, the CDR3 is TGTGCCAGCAGAAGGGGGGAGGATGAAAAACTGTTTTTT.